The entry below gives a single T cell receptor beta chain sequence along with its context. This entry is derived from a study of T cell changes during pregnancy in multiple sclerosis. Some clones are missing from TCRdb's copy, which holds only in-frame ones; the method was immunoSEQ multiplex PCR. The sample has tens of thousands of clones, about 93% seen once. Germline CDR1 reads SGHVS; CDR2 reads FQNEAQ. The CDR3 is 14 residues long. V shed 1 base and J 4 bases; nucleotides not matched to a gene: 0. This rearrangement joins TRBV7-8 to TRBJ1-2, with 10 positions matching TRBD1. The clonotype originates from a female donor with multiple sclerosis, enrolled in a pregnancy study. The sequencing used CD4+ T cells from peripheral blood mononuclear cells, collected in the second trimester of pregnancy. The CDR3 loop reads CASSLGDRGYGYTF. In nucleotides, the CDR3 is TGTGCCAGCAGCTTAGGGGACAGGGGCTATGGCTACACCTTC.